This T cell receptor (beta chain) was recovered during a study of T cell changes during pregnancy in multiple sclerosis. The assay was immunoSEQ multiplex PCR, and TCRdb's table has in-frame clones only and misses some. Among roughly 62,000 clones listed, 89% were seen once. Trimming cost V 0 bases and J 0 bases, with 8 bases left between them. The germline V gene encodes CDR1 LGHNA and CDR2 YNFKEQ. The CDR3 sequence is 15 residues long. Sequencing was performed on peripheral blood, taken in the first trimester of pregnancy. J is TRBJ1-1 and V is TRBV4-2; D not certain. The sequence came from a female donor with multiple sclerosis, enrolled in a pregnancy study. The CDR3 region is CASSQDYSMNTEAFF. The CDR3 nucleotides read TGTGCCAGCAGCCAAGATTACAGTATGAACACTGAAGCTTTCTTT.